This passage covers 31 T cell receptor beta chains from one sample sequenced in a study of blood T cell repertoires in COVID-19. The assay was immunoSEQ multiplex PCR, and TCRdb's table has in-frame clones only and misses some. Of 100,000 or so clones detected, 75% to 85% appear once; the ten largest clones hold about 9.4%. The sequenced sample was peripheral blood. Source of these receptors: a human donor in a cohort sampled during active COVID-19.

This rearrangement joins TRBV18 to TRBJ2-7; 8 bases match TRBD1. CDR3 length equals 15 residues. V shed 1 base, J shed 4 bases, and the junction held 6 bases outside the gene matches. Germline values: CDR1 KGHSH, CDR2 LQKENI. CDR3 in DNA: TGTGCCAGCTCACCACTTAGGACAGGGAAGTACGAGCAGTACTTC. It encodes CASSPLRTGKYEQYF.

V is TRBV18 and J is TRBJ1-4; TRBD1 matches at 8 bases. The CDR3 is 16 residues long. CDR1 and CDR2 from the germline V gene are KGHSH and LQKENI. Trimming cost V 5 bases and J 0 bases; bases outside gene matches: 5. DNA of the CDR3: TGTGCCAGCTCAAGGGACAGGAGTGCAACTAATGAAAAACTGTTTTTT. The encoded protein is CASSRDRSATNEKLFF.

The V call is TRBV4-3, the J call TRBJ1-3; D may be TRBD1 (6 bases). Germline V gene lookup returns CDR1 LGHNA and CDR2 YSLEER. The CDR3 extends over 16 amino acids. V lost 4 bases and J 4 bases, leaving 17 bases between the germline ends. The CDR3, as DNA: TGCGCCAGCAGCCTAGGGGTTGGGGGCGCAGGAAACACCATATATTTT. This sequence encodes CASSLGVGGAGNTIYF.

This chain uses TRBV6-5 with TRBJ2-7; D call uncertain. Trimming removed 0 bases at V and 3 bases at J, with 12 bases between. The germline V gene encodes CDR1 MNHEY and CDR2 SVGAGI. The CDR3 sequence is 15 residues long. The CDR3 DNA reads TGTGCCAGCAGTTACTCGCGGCTACCAAACTACGAGCAGTACTTC. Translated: CASSYSRLPNYEQYF.

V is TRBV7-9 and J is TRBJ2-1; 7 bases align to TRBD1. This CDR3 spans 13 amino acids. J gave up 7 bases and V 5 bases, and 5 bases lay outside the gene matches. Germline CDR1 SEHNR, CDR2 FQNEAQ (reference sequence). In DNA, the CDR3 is TGTGCCAGCAGCCTAACAGGGGTAAATGAGCAGTTCTTC. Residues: CASSLTGVNEQFF.

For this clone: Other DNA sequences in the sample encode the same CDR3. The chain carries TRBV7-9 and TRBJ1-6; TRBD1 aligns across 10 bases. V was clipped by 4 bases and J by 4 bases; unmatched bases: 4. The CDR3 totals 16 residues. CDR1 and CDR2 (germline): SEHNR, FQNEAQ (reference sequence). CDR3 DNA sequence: TGTGCCAGCAGCTCGGGACAGGGGTTTTATAATTCACCCCTCCACTTT. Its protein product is CASSSGQGFYNSPLHF.

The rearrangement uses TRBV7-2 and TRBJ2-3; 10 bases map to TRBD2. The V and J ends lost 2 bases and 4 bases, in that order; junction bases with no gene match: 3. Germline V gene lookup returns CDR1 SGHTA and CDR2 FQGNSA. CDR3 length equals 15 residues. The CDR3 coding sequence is TGTGCCAGCAGCTTAAGCGGGAGGGCCTCAGATACGCAGTATTTT. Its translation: CASSLSGRASDTQYF. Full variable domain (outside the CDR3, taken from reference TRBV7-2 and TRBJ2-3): GAGVSQSPSNKVTEKGKDVELRCDPISGHTALYWYRQSLGQGLEFLIYFQGNSAPDKSGLPSDRFSAERTGGSVSTLTIQRTQQEDSAVYLCASSLSGRASDTQYFGPGTRLTVL.

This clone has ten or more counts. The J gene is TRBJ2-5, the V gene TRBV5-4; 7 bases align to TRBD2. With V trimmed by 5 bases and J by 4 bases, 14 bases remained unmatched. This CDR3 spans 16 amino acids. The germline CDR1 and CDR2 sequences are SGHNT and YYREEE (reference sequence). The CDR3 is CASRSFEGGPSETQYF. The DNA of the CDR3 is TGTGCCAGCAGGTCGTTTGAGGGAGGGCCCTCAGAGACCCAGTACTTC.

In DNA, the CDR3 is TGTGCCAGCAGCTCCAGAACAGGGGTTCTTCGGACCATATATTTT. Amino acids: CASSSRTGVLRTIYF. This rearrangement joins TRBV11-2 to TRBJ1-3; the match to TRBD1 covers 7 bases. V trimming: 4 bases; J trimming: 10 bases; junction bases outside the gene matches: 13. The CDR3 extends over 15 amino acids. The germline V gene has CDR1 SGHAT and CDR2 FQNNGV.

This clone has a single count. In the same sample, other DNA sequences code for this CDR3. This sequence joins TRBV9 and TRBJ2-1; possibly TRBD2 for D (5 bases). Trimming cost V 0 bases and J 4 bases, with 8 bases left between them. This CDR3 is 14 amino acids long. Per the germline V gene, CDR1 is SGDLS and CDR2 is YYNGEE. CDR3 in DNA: TGTGCCAGCAGCGTAGCTTCGGGGTACAATGAGCAGTTCTTC. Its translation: CASSVASGYNEQFF.

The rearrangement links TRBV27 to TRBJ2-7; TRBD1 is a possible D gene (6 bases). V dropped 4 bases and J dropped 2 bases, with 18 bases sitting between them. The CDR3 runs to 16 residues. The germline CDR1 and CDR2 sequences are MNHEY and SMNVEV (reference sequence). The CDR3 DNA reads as TGTGCCAGCAGTTCACAAGACCGGGACAACCCCTACGAGCAGTACTTC. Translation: CASSSQDRDNPYEQYF.

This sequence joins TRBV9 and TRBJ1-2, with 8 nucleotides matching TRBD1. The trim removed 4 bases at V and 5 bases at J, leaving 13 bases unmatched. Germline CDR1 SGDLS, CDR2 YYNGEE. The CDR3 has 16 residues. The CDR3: CASSRRQGRGEYGYTF. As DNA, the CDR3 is TGTGCCAGCAGCAGACGACAGGGGCGTGGAGAGTATGGCTACACCTTC.

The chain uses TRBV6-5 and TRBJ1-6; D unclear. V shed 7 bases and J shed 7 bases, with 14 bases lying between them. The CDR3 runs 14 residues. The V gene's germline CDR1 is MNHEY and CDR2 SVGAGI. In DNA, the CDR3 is TGTGCCAGCAATCAAGACGGGAGAAATTCACCCCTCCACTTT. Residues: CASNQDGRNSPLHF.

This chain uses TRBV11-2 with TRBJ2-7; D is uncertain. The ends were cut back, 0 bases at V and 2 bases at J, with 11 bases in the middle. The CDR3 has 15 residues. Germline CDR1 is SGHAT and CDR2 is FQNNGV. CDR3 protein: CASSLEGSFTYEQYF. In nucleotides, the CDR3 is TGTGCCAGCAGCTTAGAGGGTAGCTTCACCTACGAGCAGTACTTC.

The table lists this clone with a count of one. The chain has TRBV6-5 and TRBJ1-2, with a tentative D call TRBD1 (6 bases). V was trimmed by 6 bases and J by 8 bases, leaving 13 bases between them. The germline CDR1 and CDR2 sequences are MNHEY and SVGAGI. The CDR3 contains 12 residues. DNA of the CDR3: TGTGCCAGCAGCAGATACAGGGAGGGCTACACCTTC. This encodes CASSRYREGYTF.

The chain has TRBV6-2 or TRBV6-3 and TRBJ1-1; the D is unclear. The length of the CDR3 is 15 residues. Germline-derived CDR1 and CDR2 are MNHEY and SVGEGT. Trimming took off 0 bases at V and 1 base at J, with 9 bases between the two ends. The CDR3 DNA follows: TGTGCCAGCAGTTACTCACCGGGATCGAACACTGAAGCTTTCTTT. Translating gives CASSYSPGSNTEAFF.

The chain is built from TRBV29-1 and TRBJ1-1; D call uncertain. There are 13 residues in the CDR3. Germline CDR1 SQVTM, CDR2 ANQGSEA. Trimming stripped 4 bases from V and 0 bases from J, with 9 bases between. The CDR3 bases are TGCAGCGTTGGGAGTAGTCTGAACACTGAAGCTTTCTTT. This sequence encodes CSVGSSLNTEAFF. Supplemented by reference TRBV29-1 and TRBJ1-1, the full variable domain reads SAVISQKPSRDICQRGTSLTIQCQVDSQVTMMFWYRQQPGQSLTLIATANQGSEATYESGFVIDKFPISRPNLTFSTLTVSNMSPEDSSIYLCSVGSSLNTEAFFGQGTRLTVV.

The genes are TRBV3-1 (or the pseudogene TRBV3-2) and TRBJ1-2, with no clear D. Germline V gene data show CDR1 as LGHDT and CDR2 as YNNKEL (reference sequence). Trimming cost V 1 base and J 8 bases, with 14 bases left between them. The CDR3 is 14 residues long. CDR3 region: CASSQGRREAGYTF. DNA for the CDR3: TGTGCCAGCAGCCAAGGTCGGCGGGAAGCGGGCTACACCTTC.

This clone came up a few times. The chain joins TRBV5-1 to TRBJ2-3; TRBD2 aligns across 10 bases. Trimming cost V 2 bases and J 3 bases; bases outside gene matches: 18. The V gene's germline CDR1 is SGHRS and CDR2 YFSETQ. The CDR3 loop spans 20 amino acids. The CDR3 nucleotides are TGCGCCAGCAGCTTCGCGACGATCCGTAAAAGCGGGGGGGTTACAGATACGCAGTATTTT. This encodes CASSFATIRKSGGVTDTQYF. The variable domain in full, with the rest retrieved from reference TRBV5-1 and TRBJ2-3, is KAGVTQTPRYLIKTRGQQVTLSCSPISGHRSVSWYQQTPGQGLQFLFEYFSETQRNKGNFPGRFSGRQFSNSRSEMNVSTLELGDSALYLCASSFATIRKSGGVTDTQYFGPGTRLTVL.

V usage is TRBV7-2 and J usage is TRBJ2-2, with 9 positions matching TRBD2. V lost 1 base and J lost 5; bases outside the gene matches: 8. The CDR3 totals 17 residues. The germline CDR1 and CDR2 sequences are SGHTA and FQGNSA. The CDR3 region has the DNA TGTGCCAGCAGCTTAGTTGCGGGGGGGTCCGGGACCGGGGAGCTGTTTTTT. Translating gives CASSLVAGGSGTGELFF.

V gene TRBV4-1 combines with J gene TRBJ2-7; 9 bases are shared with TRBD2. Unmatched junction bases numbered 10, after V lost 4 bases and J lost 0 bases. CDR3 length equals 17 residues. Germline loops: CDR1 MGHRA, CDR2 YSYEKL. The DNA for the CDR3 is TGCGCCAGCAGCCCAGGACTAGCGAGGAAACTCTCCTACGAGCAGTACTTC. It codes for CASSPGLARKLSYEQYF.

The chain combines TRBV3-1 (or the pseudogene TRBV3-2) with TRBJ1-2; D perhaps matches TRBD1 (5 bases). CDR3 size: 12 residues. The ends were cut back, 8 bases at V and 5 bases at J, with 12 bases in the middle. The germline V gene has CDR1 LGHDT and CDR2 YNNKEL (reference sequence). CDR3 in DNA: TGTGCCAGCGGGGCGGCCCGTTATGGCTACACCTTC. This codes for CASGAARYGYTF.

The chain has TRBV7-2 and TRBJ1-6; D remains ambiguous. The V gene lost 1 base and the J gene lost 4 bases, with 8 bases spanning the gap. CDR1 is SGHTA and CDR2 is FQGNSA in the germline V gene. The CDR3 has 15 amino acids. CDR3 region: CASSLVNRYNSPLHF. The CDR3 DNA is TGTGCCAGCAGCTTAGTCAACAGATATAATTCACCCCTCCACTTT.

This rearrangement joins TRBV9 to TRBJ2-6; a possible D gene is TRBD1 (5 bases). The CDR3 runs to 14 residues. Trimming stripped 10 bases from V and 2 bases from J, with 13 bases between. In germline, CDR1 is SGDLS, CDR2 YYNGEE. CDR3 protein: CAASTGPGANVLTF. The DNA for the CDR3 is TGTGCCGCCAGCACAGGACCTGGGGCCAACGTCCTGACTTTC.

The CDR3 spells CASSQGGGRTEAFF. CDR3 nucleotide sequence: TGTGCCAGCAGCCAGGGGGGGGGAAGAACTGAAGCTTTCTTT. The J gene is TRBJ1-1, the V gene TRBV4-2, with a possible D match to TRBD1 (5 bases). The CDR3 consists of 14 residues. From germline, CDR1 is LGHNA and CDR2 YNFKEQ. V lost 3 bases and J 5 bases, leaving 13 bases between the germline ends.

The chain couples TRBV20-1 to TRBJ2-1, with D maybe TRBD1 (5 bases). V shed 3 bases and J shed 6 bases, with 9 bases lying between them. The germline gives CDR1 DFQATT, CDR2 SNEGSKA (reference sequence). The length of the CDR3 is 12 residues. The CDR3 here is CSASLGPNEQFF. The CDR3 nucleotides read TGCAGTGCTAGTTTGGGGCCCAATGAGCAGTTCTTC.

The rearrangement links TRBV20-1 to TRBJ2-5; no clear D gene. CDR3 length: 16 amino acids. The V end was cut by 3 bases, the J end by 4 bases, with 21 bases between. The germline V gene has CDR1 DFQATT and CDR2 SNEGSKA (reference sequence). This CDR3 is CSASPQSLGYRETQYF. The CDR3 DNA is TGCAGTGCTAGTCCGCAGTCCCTCGGGTATCGAGAGACCCAGTACTTC.

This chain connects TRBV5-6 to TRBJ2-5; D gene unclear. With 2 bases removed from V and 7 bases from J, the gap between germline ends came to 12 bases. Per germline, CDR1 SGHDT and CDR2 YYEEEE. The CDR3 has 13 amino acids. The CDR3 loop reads CASSFGLMGTQYF. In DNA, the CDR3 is TGTGCCAGCAGCTTTGGGCTCATGGGGACCCAGTACTTC. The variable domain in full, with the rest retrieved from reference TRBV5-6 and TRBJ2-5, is DAGVTQSPTHLIKTRGQQVTLRCSPKSGHDTVSWYQQALGQGPQFIFQYYEEEERQRGNFPDRFSGHQFPNYSSELNVNALLLGDSALYLCASSFGLMGTQYFGPGTRLLVL.

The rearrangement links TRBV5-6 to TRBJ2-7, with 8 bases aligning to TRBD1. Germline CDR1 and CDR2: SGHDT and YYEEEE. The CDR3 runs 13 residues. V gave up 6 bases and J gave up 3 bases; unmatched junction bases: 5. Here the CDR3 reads CASTQDRDYEQYF. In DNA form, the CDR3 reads TGTGCCAGCACCCAGGACAGGGACTACGAGCAGTACTTC. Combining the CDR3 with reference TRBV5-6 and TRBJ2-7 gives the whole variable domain DAGVTQSPTHLIKTRGQQVTLRCSPKSGHDTVSWYQQALGQGPQFIFQYYEEEERQRGNFPDRFSGHQFPNYSSELNVNALLLGDSALYLCASTQDRDYEQYFGPGTRLTVT.

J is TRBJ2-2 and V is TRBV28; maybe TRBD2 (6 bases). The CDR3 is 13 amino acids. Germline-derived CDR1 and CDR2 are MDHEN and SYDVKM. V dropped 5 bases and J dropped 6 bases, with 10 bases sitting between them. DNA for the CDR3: TGTGCCAGCAGTCCTCCGGGAGCCGGGGAGCTGTTTTTT. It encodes CASSPPGAGELFF.

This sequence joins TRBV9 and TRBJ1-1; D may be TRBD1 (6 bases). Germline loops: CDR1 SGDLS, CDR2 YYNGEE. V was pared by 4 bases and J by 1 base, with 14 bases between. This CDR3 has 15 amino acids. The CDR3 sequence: CASSPPRGANTEAFF. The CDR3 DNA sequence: TGTGCCAGCAGCCCCCCCCGGGGGGCGAACACTGAAGCTTTCTTT.